The source of this TCR beta chain is a study of T-cell reconstitution after alpha-beta-depleted transplantation in children. V was pared by 1 base and J by 3 bases, with 15 bases between. Germline lookup yields CDR1 SEHNR and CDR2 FQNEAQ (reference sequence). CDR3 length: 16 amino acids. TCRbeta library preparation incorporated unique molecular identifiers. TCRdb reprocessed the PCR reads with MiXCR, giving one entry per CDR3 protein. The data contain more than 200,000 distinct CDR3 sequences, roughly 25% of them singletons. This clonotype came up many times. Antigen: not known. The study's findings and limits: Where alpha-beta T cells came from about two months after transplant was reportedly several hundred expanded graft clones.

The input for sequencing was PBMCs, taken before TCRalphabeta/CD19-depleted stem cell transplant. This TCR was recovered from a girl aged 2-10 years with Fanconi anemia, due to receive a stem cell transplant. The chain has TRBV7-9 and TRBJ2-5; D is undetermined. The CDR3 sequence is CASSLVFYSDEETQYF. The CDR3 nucleotides read TGTGCCAGCAGCTTAGTTTTCTACTCCGACGAAGAGACCCAGTACTTC.